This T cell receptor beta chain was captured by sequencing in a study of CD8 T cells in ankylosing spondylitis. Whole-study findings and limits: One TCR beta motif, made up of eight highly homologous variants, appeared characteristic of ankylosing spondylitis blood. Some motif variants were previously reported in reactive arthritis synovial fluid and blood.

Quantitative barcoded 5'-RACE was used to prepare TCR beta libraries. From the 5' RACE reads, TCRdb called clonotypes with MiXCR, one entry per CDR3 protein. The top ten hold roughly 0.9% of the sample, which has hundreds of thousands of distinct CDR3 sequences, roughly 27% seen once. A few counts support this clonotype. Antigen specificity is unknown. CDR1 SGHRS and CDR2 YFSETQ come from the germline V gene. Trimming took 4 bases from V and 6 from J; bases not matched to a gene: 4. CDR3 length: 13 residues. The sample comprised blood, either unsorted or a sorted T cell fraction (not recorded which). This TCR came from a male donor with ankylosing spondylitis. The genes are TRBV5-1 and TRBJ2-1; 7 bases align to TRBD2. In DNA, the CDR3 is TGCGCCAGCAGCATAAGCGGGACCAATGAGCAGTTCTTC. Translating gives CASSISGTNEQFF.